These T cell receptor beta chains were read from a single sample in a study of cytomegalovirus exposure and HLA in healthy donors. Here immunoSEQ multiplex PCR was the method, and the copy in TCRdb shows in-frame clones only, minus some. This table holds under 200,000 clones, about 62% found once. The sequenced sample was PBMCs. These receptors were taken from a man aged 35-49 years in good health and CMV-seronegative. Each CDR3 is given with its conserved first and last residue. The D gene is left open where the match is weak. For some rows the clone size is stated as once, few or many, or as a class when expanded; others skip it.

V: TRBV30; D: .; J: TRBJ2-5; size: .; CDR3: CAWSLTGEGETQYF; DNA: TGTGCCTGGAGTTTGACAGGGGAGGGAGAGACCCAGTACTTC
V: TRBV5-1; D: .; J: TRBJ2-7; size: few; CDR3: CASSSYYEQYF; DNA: TGCGCCAGCAGCTCCTATTACGAGCAGTACTTC
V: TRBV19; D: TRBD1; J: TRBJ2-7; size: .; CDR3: CASSTGTGSCEQYF; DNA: TGTGCCAGTAGTACGGGGACAGGTTCTTGCGAGCAGTACTTC
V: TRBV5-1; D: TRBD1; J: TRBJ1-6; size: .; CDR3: CASSLDGDRGQSLHF; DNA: TGCGCCAGCAGCTTGGATGGGGACAGGGGGCAATCCCTCCACTTT
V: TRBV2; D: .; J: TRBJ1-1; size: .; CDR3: CASSAASGTEAFF; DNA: TGTGCCAGCAGCGCAGCATCGGGCACTGAAGCTTTCTTT
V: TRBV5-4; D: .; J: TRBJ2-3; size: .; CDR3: CASSLGGGGKWDTQYF; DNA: TGTGCCAGCAGCTTGGGGGGCGGGGGCAAGTGGGATACGCAGTATTTT
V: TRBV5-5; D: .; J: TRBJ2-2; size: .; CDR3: CASSLYDTGELFF; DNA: TGTGCCAGCAGCTTGTATGACACCGGGGAGCTGTTTTTT
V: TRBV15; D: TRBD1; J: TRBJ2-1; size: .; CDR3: CATSSVGQGAYNEQFF; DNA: TGTGCCACCAGCAGTGTCGGACAGGGGGCCTACAATGAGCAGTTCTTC
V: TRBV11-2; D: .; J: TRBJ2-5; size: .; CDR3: CASSTDRRTQYF; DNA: TGTGCCAGCAGCACGGATCGGAGGACCCAGTACTTC
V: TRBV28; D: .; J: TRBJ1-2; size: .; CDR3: CASSWGQRGYTF; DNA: TGTGCCAGCAGTTGGGGACAAAGGGGCTACACCTTC
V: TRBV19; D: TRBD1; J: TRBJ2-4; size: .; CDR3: CASSTRWGQGVFEIESKNIQYF; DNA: TGTGCCAGTAGTACTCGGTGGGGACAGGGGGTCTTTGAAATCGAGTCCAAAAACATTCAGTACTTC
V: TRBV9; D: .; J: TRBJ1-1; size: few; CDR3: CASSVEPGGRTTEAFF; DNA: TGTGCCAGCAGCGTAGAACCGGGAGGGAGGACCACTGAAGCTTTCTTT
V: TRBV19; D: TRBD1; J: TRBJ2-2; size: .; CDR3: CASSISQGVGTGELFF; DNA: TGTGCCAGTAGTATATCCCAGGGGGTCGGCACCGGGGAGCTGTTTTTT
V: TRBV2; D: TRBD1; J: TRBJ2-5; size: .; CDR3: CASTAGTGIQETQYF; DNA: TGTGCCAGCACCGCTGGGACAGGGATCCAAGAGACCCAGTACTTC
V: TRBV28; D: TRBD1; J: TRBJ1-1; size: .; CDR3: CASRRDSQMNTEAFF; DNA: TGTGCCAGCAGACGGGACAGTCAAATGAACACTGAAGCTTTCTTT
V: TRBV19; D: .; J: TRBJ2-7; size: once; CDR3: CASSIDIVRGDEQYF; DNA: TGTGCCAGTAGTATAGATATCGTCAGGGGAGACGAGCAGTACTTC
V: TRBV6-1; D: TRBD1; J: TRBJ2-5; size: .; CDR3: CASNHRGETQYF; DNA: TGTGCCAGCAACCACAGGGGAGAGACCCAGTACTTC
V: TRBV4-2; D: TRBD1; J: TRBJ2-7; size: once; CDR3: CASSQDGRGSYEQYF; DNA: TGTGCCAGCAGCCAAGACGGCAGGGGGTCTTACGAGCAGTACTTC
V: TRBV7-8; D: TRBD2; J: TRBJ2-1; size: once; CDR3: CASSFVAGATGEQFF; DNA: TGTGCCAGCAGCTTTGTAGCGGGCGCGACGGGTGAGCAGTTCTTC
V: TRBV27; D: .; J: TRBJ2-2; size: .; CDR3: CASRAAGAGELFF; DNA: TGTGCCAGCAGGGCCGCAGGGGCCGGGGAGCTGTTTTTT
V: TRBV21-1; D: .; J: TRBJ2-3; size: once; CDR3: CASSPRDRDFSTDTQYF; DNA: TGTGCCAGCAGCCCTAGAGACAGGGACTTTAGCACAGATACGCAGTATTTT
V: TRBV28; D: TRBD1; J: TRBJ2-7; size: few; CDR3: CASILGQGSTEQYF; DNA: TGTGCCAGCATTCTCGGACAGGGGAGTACCGAGCAGTACTTC
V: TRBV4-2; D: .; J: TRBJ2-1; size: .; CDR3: CASSQERGEGGNEQFF; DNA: TGTGCCAGCAGCCAAGAACGGGGGGAGGGGGGCAATGAGCAGTTCTTC
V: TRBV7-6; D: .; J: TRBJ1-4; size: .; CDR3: CASSLGTVFNEKLFF; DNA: TGTGCCAGCAGCTTAGGGACAGTTTTTAATGAAAAACTGTTTTTT
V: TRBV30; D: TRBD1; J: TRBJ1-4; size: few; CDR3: CAWSFSTGGGELFF; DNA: TGTGCCTGGAGTTTCAGTACAGGGGGCGGGGAACTGTTTTTT
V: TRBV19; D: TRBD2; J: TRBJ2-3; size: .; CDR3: CASIPTSGELTDTQYF; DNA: TGTGCCAGTATCCCGACTAGCGGAGAACTCACAGATACGCAGTATTTT
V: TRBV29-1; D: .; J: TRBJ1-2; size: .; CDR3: CSVESGSYGYTF; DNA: TGCAGCGTTGAGAGCGGCTCCTATGGCTACACCTTC
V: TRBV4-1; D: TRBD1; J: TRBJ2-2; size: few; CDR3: CASSQDLGQGMRAGELFF; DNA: TGCGCCAGCAGCCAAGATTTAGGACAGGGGATGAGGGCCGGGGAGCTGTTTTTT
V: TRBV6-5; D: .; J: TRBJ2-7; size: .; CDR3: CASSYSPVTYEQYF; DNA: TGTGCCAGCAGTTACTCTCCAGTGACCTACGAGCAGTACTTC
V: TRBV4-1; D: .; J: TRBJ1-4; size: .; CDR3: CASSQGLSGGAEEKLFF; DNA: TGCGCCAGCAGCCAAGGTCTGTCGGGGGGCGCGGAGGAAAAACTGTTTTTT
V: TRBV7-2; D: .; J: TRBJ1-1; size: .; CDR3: CASDKGLNTEAFF; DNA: TGTGCCAGCGACAAAGGTCTGAACACTGAAGCTTTCTTT
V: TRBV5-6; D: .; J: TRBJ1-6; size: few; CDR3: CASSGWGWTRNSPLHF; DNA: TGTGCCAGCAGTGGATGGGGATGGACTAGGAATTCACCCCTCCACTTT
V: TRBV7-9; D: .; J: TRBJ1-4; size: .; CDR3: CASSPTSGGLNEKLFF; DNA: TGTGCCAGCAGCCCGACGTCTGGGGGACTCAATGAAAAACTGTTTTTT
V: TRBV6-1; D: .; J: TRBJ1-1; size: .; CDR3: CASTIGEDTEAFF; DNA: TGTGCCAGCACGATTGGTGAGGACACTGAAGCTTTCTTT
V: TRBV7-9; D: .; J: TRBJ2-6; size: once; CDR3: CSGYLATNVLTF; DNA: TGTTCCGGATACCTAGCCACCAACGTCCTGACTTTC
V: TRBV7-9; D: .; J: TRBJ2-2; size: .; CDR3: CSSSSQGWGDTGELFF; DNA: TGTTCCAGCAGCTCGCAGGGGTGGGGTGACACCGGGGAGCTGTTTTTT
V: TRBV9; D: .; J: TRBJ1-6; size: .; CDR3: CASSVGGLNSPLHF; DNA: TGTGCCAGCAGCGTAGGGGGCTTAAATTCACCCCTCCACTTT
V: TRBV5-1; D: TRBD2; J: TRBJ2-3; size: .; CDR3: CASSRRRGLAGGRTDTQYF; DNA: TGCGCCAGCAGCCGCCGTAGAGGACTAGCGGGGGGTCGTACAGATACGCAGTATTTT
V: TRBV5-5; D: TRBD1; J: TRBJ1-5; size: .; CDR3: CASSMGTVSNQPQHF; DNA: TGTGCCAGCAGCATGGGGACAGTTAGCAATCAGCCCCAGCATTTT
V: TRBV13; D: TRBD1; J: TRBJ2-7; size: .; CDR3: CASSYTGENSYEQYF; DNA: TGTGCCAGCAGCTACACAGGGGAAAACTCCTACGAGCAGTACTTC
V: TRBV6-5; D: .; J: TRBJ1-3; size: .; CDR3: CASSSQVYGNTIYF; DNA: TGTGCCAGCAGTTCCCAGGTCTATGGAAACACCATATATTTT
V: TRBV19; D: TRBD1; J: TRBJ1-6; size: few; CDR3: CASSPGGKKSPLHF; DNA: TGTGCCAGTAGCCCAGGGGGCAAGAAGTCACCCCTCCACTTT
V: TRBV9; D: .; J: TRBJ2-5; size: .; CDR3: CASSPDQVETQYF; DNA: TGTGCCAGCAGCCCAGACCAGGTAGAGACCCAGTACTTC
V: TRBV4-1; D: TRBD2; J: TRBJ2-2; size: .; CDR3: CASSLAGGRTGELFF; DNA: TGCGCCAGCTCGCTAGCGGGGGGGCGGACCGGGGAGCTGTTTTTT
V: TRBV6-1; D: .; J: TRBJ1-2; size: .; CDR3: CASTEVDYGYTF; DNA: TGTGCCAGCACGGAGGTAGACTATGGCTACACCTTC
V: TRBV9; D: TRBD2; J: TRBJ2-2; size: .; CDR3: CASSEKLAGVTGELFF; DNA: TGTGCCAGCAGCGAAAAACTAGCGGGAGTCACCGGGGAGCTGTTTTTT
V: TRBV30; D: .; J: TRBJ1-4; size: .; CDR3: CAWTHIATNEKLFF; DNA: TGTGCCTGGACTCACATTGCAACTAATGAAAAACTGTTTTTT
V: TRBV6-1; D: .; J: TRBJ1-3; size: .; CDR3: CASSDPMRGSGNTIYF; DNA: TGTGCCAGCAGTGATCCTATGAGGGGGTCTGGAAACACCATATATTTT
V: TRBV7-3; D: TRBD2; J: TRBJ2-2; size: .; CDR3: CASSTSLVTGELFF; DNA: TGTGCCAGCTCGACTAGCCTGGTCACCGGGGAGCTGTTTTTT
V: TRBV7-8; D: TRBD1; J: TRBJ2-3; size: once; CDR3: CASRPNRGRPDTQYF; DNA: TGTGCCAGCAGGCCAAACAGGGGGCGGCCAGATACGCAGTATTTT
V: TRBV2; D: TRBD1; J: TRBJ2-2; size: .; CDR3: CASINLGQGRLFF; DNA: TGTGCCAGCATAAACTTGGGACAGGGGCGGCTGTTTTTT
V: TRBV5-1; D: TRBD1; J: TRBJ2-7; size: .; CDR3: CASSFLGGTYEQYF; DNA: TGCGCCAGCAGCTTCTTAGGGGGCACCTACGAGCAGTACTTC
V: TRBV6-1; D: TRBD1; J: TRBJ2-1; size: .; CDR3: CASSIPGGSEQFF; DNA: TGTGCCAGCAGCATCCCAGGGGGCAGTGAGCAGTTCTTC
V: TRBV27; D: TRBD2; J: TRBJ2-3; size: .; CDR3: CASSTTSGGSKTQYF; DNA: TGTGCCAGCAGCACCACTAGCGGGGGGTCGAAAACGCAGTATTTT
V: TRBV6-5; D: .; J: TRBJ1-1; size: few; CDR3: CASSYVRSRGTEAFF; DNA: TGTGCCAGCAGTTACGTCAGGTCCCGGGGGACTGAAGCTTTCTTT